This TCR beta chain came from a study of T cells in Graves' hyperthyroidism and ophthalmopathy. RNA transcripts yielded amplified TCR beta CDR3 regions. First-round RT-PCR targeting the TCR CDR3 was performed with the HTBI primer set. TCRdb used MiXCR to reprocess the multiplex PCR reads, holding one entry per CDR3 protein. Here the sample spans a few hundred thousand distinct CDR3 sequences, around 14% being singletons. This CDR3 contains 13 residues. In germline, CDR1 is SQVTM, CDR2 ANQGSEA. J gave up 2 bases and V 8 bases, and 5 bases lay outside the gene matches. The rearrangement joins TRBV29-1 to TRBJ1-3, with TRBD1 identical over 8 bases. The source of this sequence is a woman aged 25-40 years with Graves' hyperthyroidism. The sequencing sample was made of blood. CDR3 nucleotides: TGCAGCTCGACAGGGGAGGCTGGAAACACCATATATTTT. This translates into CSSTGEAGNTIYF.